The 15 T cell receptor beta chains below come from one sample, sequenced in a study of blood T cell repertoires in COVID-19. Clones were read by immunoSEQ multiplex PCR, and TCRdb kept only the in-frame ones, dropping some. The sample holds some 38,000 clones, around 74% seen once. The sequencing sample was made of peripheral blood. The source is a man in his 70s with COVID-19, enrolled during active disease.

This chain uses TRBV5-1 with TRBJ1-6; a weak D match, TRBD1 (5 bases). Germline CDR1 reads SGHRS; CDR2 reads YFSETQ. This CDR3 spans 15 amino acids. V lost 0 bases and J 9 bases, leaving 13 bases between the germline ends. In nucleotides, the CDR3 is TGCGCCAGCAGCTTGGTGGCAGGGCGGGGTTCACCCCTCCACTTT. It yields the protein CASSLVAGRGSPLHF.

The gene calls are TRBV5-1 and TRBJ2-7; 12 nucleotides line up with TRBD1. Germline V gene sequence: CDR1 SGHRS, CDR2 YFSETQ. The junction had 6 bases not matched to a gene; V was cut back by 4 bases and J by 7 bases. The CDR3 contains 14 residues. The CDR3 reads CASSPRDRGLEQYF. CDR3 DNA: TGCGCCAGCAGCCCCCGGGACAGGGGGCTTGAGCAGTACTTC.

The chain joins TRBV20-1 to TRBJ1-2; the D is unclear. Trimming left V 1 base short and J 6 bases short, with 6 bases between. The length of the CDR3 is 11 residues. CDR1 DFQATT and CDR2 SNEGSKA come from the germline V gene (reference sequence). CDR3 nucleotides: TGCAGTGCTAGAGGGAGAGATGGCTACACCTTC. This encodes CSARGRDGYTF.

This chain links TRBV3-1 (or the pseudogene TRBV3-2) with TRBJ1-1; a weak D match, TRBD1 (5 bases). The CDR3 is 12 residues long. CDR1 is LGHDT and CDR2 is YNNKEL in the germline V gene (reference sequence). V lost 6 bases to trimming and J lost 1 base, with 6 bases between them. The CDR3 DNA reads TGTGCCAGCAGAAGGGGGAACACTGAAGCTTTCTTT. Translation gives CASRRGNTEAFF.

This clone was detected ten times or more. This chain joins TRBV29-1 and TRBJ1-2, with 7 positions matching TRBD1. Germline V gene lookup returns CDR1 SQVTM and CDR2 ANQGSEA. This CDR3 region has 11 residues. Germline trimming cut 6 bases from V and 7 bases from J; bases unmatched to any gene: 5. The CDR3 loop reads CSVVGTAGYTF. CDR3 bases: TGCAGCGTCGTGGGGACAGCTGGCTACACCTTC.

This clone was seen a few times. The chain couples TRBV12-3 or TRBV12-4 to TRBJ1-1; D remains ambiguous. V was pared by 6 bases and J by 7 bases, with 9 bases between. This CDR3 region has 11 residues. The CDR3 DNA follows: TGTGCCAGCAGATCTACGGTTGAAGCTTTCTTT. Its protein is CASRSTVEAFF.

This clone was observed a single time. CDR3 region: CASSPRNRQYF. CDR3 nucleotide sequence: TGTGCCAGCAGTCCTAGGAATCGGCAGTACTTC. J is TRBJ2-7 and V is TRBV28; the D is unclear. CDR3 length: 11 amino acids. Germline lookup yields CDR1 MDHEN and CDR2 SYDVKM. Trimming removed 5 bases from V and 9 bases from J, with 11 bases in between.

This chain links TRBV6-2 or TRBV6-3 with TRBJ2-7; no firm D call. With 4 bases removed from V and 3 bases from J, the gap between germline ends came to 10 bases. In germline, CDR1 is MNHEY, CDR2 SVGEGT. This CDR3 is 13 amino acids long. CDR3 loop: CASSLAVSYEQYF. The CDR3 DNA sequence: TGTGCCAGCAGTTTGGCAGTAAGCTACGAGCAGTACTTC.

The rearrangement uses TRBV5-1 and TRBJ2-3; TRBD1 aligns across 9 bases. The ends lost 2 bases at V and 5 bases at J; junction bases unmatched: 3. This CDR3 comprises 14 residues. Germline CDR1 SGHRS, CDR2 YFSETQ. CDR3 residues: CASSLRQGGDTQYF. The CDR3 nucleotides are TGCGCCAGCAGCTTACGACAGGGGGGAGATACGCAGTATTTT.

The chain employs TRBV6-4 and TRBJ1-6, with 7 bases lining up with TRBD1. Trimming cost V 6 bases and J 5 bases; bases outside gene matches: 4. Germline assignment: CDR1 MRHNA and CDR2 SNTAGT. This CDR3 is 14 amino acids long. The DNA for the CDR3 is TGTGCCAGCAGCCTAACAGGGGATAATTCACCCCTCCACTTT. Its protein is CASSLTGDNSPLHF.

This clone appeared once. V gene TRBV27 combines with J gene TRBJ1-2; D is uncertain. Germline V gene lookup returns CDR1 MNHEY and CDR2 SMNVEV (reference sequence). Trimming stripped 6 bases from V and 5 bases from J, with 10 bases between. The CDR3 is 12 amino acids. CDR3 region: CASSLAGYGYTF. Written as DNA, the CDR3 is TGTGCCAGCAGCCTTGCGGGGTATGGCTACACCTTC.

The V and J genes are TRBV19 and TRBJ1-2; 8 bases are a match to TRBD1. CDR1 and CDR2 from the germline V gene are LNHDA and SQIVND (reference sequence). Losses at the gene ends were 0 bases for V and 4 bases for J; bases not matched to a gene: 7. CDR3 length equals 16 residues. The CDR3 region has the DNA TGTGCCAGTAGTATAGATTTGCCAGGGGGCACCTATGGCTACACCTTC. It yields the protein CASSIDLPGGTYGYTF.

The chain carries TRBV9 and TRBJ2-6; D might be TRBD1 (5 bases). The V and J ends lost 4 bases and 1 base respectively, with 18 bases between them. The length of the CDR3 is 18 residues. The germline gives CDR1 SGDLS, CDR2 YYNGEE. The CDR3 loop is CASSPPWGSSSGANVLTF. The DNA for the CDR3 is TGTGCCAGCAGCCCCCCGTGGGGCTCAAGTTCTGGGGCCAACGTCCTGACTTTC.

Only one count was recorded for this clone. One end of the junction does not line up with germline, which may come from a read error. This chain uses TRBV7-8 with TRBJ1-1; D is perhaps TRBD1 (5 bases). The length of the CDR3 is 13 residues. Germline V lookup: CDR1 SGHVS, CDR2 FQNEAQ. CDR3 in amino acids: CASRRGSNTEAFF. DNA of the CDR3: TGTGCGAGCAGAAGGGGCTCGAACACTGAAGCTTTCTTT.

The chain joins TRBV28 to TRBJ1-2; TRBD1 aligns across 7 bases. The CDR3 is 16 residues long. The V and J ends lost 5 bases and 3 bases, in that order; junction bases with no gene match: 12. The germline V gene encodes CDR1 MDHEN and CDR2 SYDVKM. CDR3 sequence: CASSPSGTAFYYGYTF. Here the CDR3 DNA reads TGTGCCAGCAGTCCATCCGGGACAGCCTTCTACTATGGCTACACCTTC.